The 17 T cell receptor beta chains below come from one sample, sequenced in a study of control samples from healthy donors and cancer patients. Profiling relied on immunoSEQ multiplex PCR, and the TCRdb table lists in-frame clones only, not all of them. The sample holds under 100,000 clones, approximately 95% seen once. Source material: blood. These receptors were taken from a woman aged 25 to 39 in good health.

This chain joins TRBV7-8 and TRBJ2-1; 7 nucleotides line up with TRBD2. The V and J ends lost 6 bases and 1 base, in that order; junction bases with no gene match: 9. The germline gives CDR1 SGHVS, CDR2 FQNEAQ. The CDR3 extends over 16 amino acids. The chain's CDR3 is CASSYFRGVSYNEQFF. DNA for the CDR3: TGTGCCAGCAGTTACTTCCGGGGGGTATCCTACAATGAGCAGTTCTTC.

V gene TRBV7-8 combines with J gene TRBJ2-1, with TRBD2 identical over 9 bases. Unmatched junction bases numbered 5, after V lost 2 bases and J lost 6 bases. The germline V gene has CDR1 SGHVS and CDR2 FQNEAQ. The CDR3 runs to 15 residues. DNA for the CDR3: TGTGCCAGCAGCTTATTAGCGGGGGCCAGCAATGAGCAGTTCTTC. This translates into CASSLLAGASNEQFF.

This chain uses TRBV29-1 with TRBJ2-7, with 10 bases matching TRBD1. The germline V gene encodes CDR1 SQVTM and CDR2 ANQGSEA. The trim removed 3 bases at V and 3 bases at J, leaving 8 bases unmatched. There are 15 residues in the CDR3. The CDR3 loop reads CSVEKFRDRGYEQYF. CDR3 in DNA: TGCAGCGTTGAGAAGTTCCGGGACAGGGGCTACGAGCAGTACTTC.

The chain employs TRBV4-1 and TRBJ1-6, with a tentative D call TRBD1 (6 bases). Germline V lookup: CDR1 MGHRA, CDR2 YSYEKL. The CDR3 has 17 residues. Trimming took off 0 bases at V and 7 bases at J, with 16 bases between the two ends. The CDR3 protein is CASSQDQYRVGNSPLHF. In DNA, the CDR3 is TGCGCCAGCAGCCAAGATCAGTACAGGGTAGGAAATTCACCCCTCCACTTT.

This sequence joins TRBV5-1 and TRBJ2-1; D is possibly TRBD1 or TRBD2 (5 bases each). CDR1 and CDR2 from the germline V gene are SGHRS and YFSETQ. V was cut by 4 bases and J by 9 bases, with 14 bases left in between. CDR3 size: 13 residues. Here the CDR3 DNA reads TGCGCCAGCAGCACCCCGCTTGGGGGTGAGCAGTTCTTC. Translation: CASSTPLGGEQFF.

The rearrangement links TRBV6-5 to TRBJ1-3; no reliable D call. The length of the CDR3 is 15 residues. The ends were cut back, 0 bases at V and 6 bases at J, with 12 bases in the middle. The germline CDR1 and CDR2 sequences are MNHEY and SVGAGI. The CDR3 nucleotides are TGTGCCAGCAGTTACTCGAGGGAGGGTTTAAACACCATATATTTT. As protein: CASSYSREGLNTIYF.

The V gene is TRBV2, the J gene TRBJ1-6; D may be TRBD1 (6 bases). Trimming pared 1 base from V and 7 bases from J, leaving 11 bases between. Germline CDR1 and CDR2: SNHLY and FYNNEI. The CDR3 totals 15 residues. As DNA, the CDR3 is TGTGCCAGCAGTGAAGAGGACAGACCAAATTCACCCCTCCACTTT. The encoded protein is CASSEEDRPNSPLHF.

The chain joins TRBV5-1 to TRBJ2-1, with TRBD2 matching over 9 bases. This CDR3 region has 14 residues. The germline V gene encodes CDR1 SGHRS and CDR2 YFSETQ. J gave up 4 bases and V 5 bases, and 4 bases lay outside the gene matches. CDR3 residues: CASRERGEYNEQFF. DNA of the CDR3: TGCGCCAGCAGAGAGCGGGGGGAGTACAATGAGCAGTTCTTC.

The rearrangement uses TRBV30 and TRBJ1-1; TRBD1 matches 10 bases. Germline CDR1 GTSNPN, CDR2 SVGIG (reference sequence). CDR3 size: 13 residues. The V segment lost 8 bases and the J segment 5 bases; nucleotides outside the gene matches: 8. This CDR3 is CAKSDRGFTEAFF. The CDR3, as DNA: TGTGCCAAATCGGACAGGGGGTTTACTGAAGCTTTCTTT.

The chain has TRBV5-1 and TRBJ1-6; no definite D call. V gave up 0 bases and J gave up 8 bases, with 12 bases separating them. The CDR3 is 15 residues long. Germline CDR1 SGHRS, CDR2 YFSETQ. The CDR3 nucleotides read TGCGCCAGCAGCTTGGAAGGACGCGCCGATTCACCCCTCCACTTT. Its protein is CASSLEGRADSPLHF.

V usage is TRBV5-1 and J usage is TRBJ2-1; TRBD2 matches 11 bases. With 2 bases clipped from V and 6 bases from J, the junction kept 7 bases outside the gene matches. Germline V gene sequence: CDR1 SGHRS, CDR2 YFSETQ. The CDR3 totals 16 residues. The CDR3 protein is CASSFLAGGPSNEQFF. CDR3 in DNA: TGCGCCAGCAGCTTTTTAGCGGGAGGGCCATCCAATGAGCAGTTCTTC. The whole variable domain, filled in from reference TRBV5-1 and TRBJ2-1, reads KAGVTQTPRYLIKTRGQQVTLSCSPISGHRSVSWYQQTPGQGLQFLFEYFSETQRNKGNFPGRFSGRQFSNSRSEMNVSTLELGDSALYLCASSFLAGGPSNEQFFGPGTRLTVL.

V is TRBV9 and J is TRBJ2-1; 7 bases align to TRBD2. The CDR3 has 15 residues. In germline, CDR1 is SGDLS, CDR2 YYNGEE. With 3 bases clipped from V and 5 bases from J, the junction kept 8 bases outside the gene matches. The CDR3 DNA follows: TGTGCCAGCAGCGCAAGGACTAGTAGCGACAATGAGCAGTTCTTC. The encoded protein is CASSARTSSDNEQFF.

This clone showed up just a few times. This rearrangement joins TRBV15 to TRBJ2-1; TRBD2 aligns across 11 bases. Germline V gives CDR1 LNHNV, CDR2 YYDKDF (reference sequence). This CDR3 spans 15 amino acids. V shed 2 bases and J 6 bases; nucleotides not matched to a gene: 3. The CDR3 nucleotides read TGTGCCACCAGCAGAAGGACTAGCGGGCTCAATGAGCAGTTCTTC. This gives the protein CATSRRTSGLNEQFF.

The chain has TRBV18 and TRBJ1-1, with a weak D call TRBD1 (5 bases). The germline V and J ends were trimmed by 2 bases and 0 bases, with 13 bases remaining between them. CDR1 and CDR2 (germline): KGHSH, LQKENI. The CDR3 runs 16 residues. CDR3 sequence: CASSPTKGTVNTEAFF. As DNA, the CDR3 is TGTGCCAGCTCACCAACTAAGGGGACGGTGAACACTGAAGCTTTCTTT.

CDR3 coding DNA: TGTGCCAGCAGTGACGCGGAGGCGCCCTACAATGAGCAGTTCTTC. It codes for CASSDAEAPYNEQFF. The chain combines TRBV2 with TRBJ2-1, with D possibly being TRBD2 (5 bases). This CDR3 has 15 amino acids. Between the trimmed V and J ends, which lost 3 bases and 2 bases, there was a span of 11 bases. From germline, CDR1 is SNHLY and CDR2 FYNNEI.

The chain has TRBV2 and TRBJ1-3; 11 nucleotides match TRBD1. CDR1 SNHLY and CDR2 FYNNEI come from the germline V gene. V shed 6 bases, J shed 1 base, and the junction held 5 bases outside the gene matches. The CDR3 is made up of 16 amino acids. The CDR3: CASRPGQGGSGNTIYF. The CDR3 bases are TGTGCCAGCAGACCGGGACAGGGGGGATCTGGAAACACCATATATTTT.

V gene TRBV7-3 combines with J gene TRBJ2-3; unclear D gene. Germline V CDR1 and CDR2: SGHTA, FQGTGA. Trimming left V 5 bases short and J 4 bases short, with 10 bases between. The CDR3 extends over 13 amino acids. CDR3: CASSPMTADTQYF. CDR3 nucleotides: TGTGCCAGCAGCCCCATGACCGCAGATACGCAGTATTTT.